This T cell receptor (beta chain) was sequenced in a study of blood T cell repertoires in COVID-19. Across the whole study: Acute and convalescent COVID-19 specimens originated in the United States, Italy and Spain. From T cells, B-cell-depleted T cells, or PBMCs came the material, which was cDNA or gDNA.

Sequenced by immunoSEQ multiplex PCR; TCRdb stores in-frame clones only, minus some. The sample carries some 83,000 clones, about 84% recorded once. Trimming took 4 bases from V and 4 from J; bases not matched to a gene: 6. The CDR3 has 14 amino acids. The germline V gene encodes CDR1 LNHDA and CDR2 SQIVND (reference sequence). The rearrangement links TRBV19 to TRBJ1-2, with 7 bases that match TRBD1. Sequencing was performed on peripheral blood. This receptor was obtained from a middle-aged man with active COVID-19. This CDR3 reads CASSRQGSIYGYTF. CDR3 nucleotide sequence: TGTGCCAGTAGTAGACAGGGTTCGATCTATGGCTACACCTTC.